Listed here are 24 T cell receptor beta chains from one sample, sequenced in a study of cytomegalovirus exposure and HLA in healthy donors. Only in-frame clones appear in the TCRdb table, and some are missing; sequencing was by immunoSEQ multiplex PCR. The table includes 70,000 to 75,000 clones, over 90% detected once. Sequenced sample: PBMCs. These receptors were taken from a woman aged 18-29 years in good health and CMV-seropositive.

J is TRBJ2-3 and V is TRBV28, with D unresolved. The V end was cut by 3 bases, the J end by 2 bases, with 9 bases between. CDR3 length equals 14 residues. In germline, CDR1 is MDHEN, CDR2 SYDVKM. CDR3 residues: CASSLGDSTDTQYF. CDR3 in DNA: TGTGCCAGCAGTTTGGGTGACTCCACAGATACGCAGTATTTT.

The V call is TRBV28, the J call TRBJ2-3, with TRBD2 matching over 11 bases. The CDR3 runs to 15 residues. Germline CDR1 is MDHEN and CDR2 is SYDVKM. The ends lost 7 bases at V and 3 bases at J; junction bases unmatched: 6. The CDR3 is CASTESSGRTDTQYF. The CDR3, as DNA: TGTGCCAGCACCGAATCTAGCGGGAGGACAGATACGCAGTATTTT.

The V and J genes are TRBV7-2 and TRBJ2-1; D may be TRBD2 (6 bases). The CDR3 has 13 amino acids. The germline gives CDR1 SGHTA, CDR2 FQGNSA. Trimming cost V 2 bases and J 7 bases, with 9 bases left between them. The CDR3 DNA is TGTGCCAGCAGCTTATGGCGGGAAAATGAGCAGTTCTTC. It encodes CASSLWRENEQFF.

The rearrangement joins TRBV7-8 to TRBJ2-3, with 8 bases lining up with TRBD2. J gave up 3 bases and V 1 base, and 9 bases lay outside the gene matches. The CDR3 length is 17 residues. Looked up from germline, CDR1 is SGHVS and CDR2 is FQNEAQ. CDR3 nucleotides: TGTGCCAGCAGCTTAGATTGGGCGGGGGGTGGTACAGATACGCAGTATTTT. Amino acid sequence: CASSLDWAGGGTDTQYF.

For this clone: The same CDR3 also results from other DNA sequences found in this sample. The rearrangement links TRBV2 to TRBJ2-5; D is unclear. Germline loops: CDR1 SNHLY, CDR2 FYNNEI. V was clipped by 7 bases and J by 5 bases, with 8 bases between them. The CDR3 runs to 11 residues. The CDR3 sequence is CASTGLETQYF. The DNA of the CDR3 is TGTGCCAGCACGGGTCTGGAGACCCAGTACTTC.

In the case of this clone: The junction shows a germline mismatch at one end, possibly a read error. This chain links TRBV5-1 with TRBJ1-1; no firm D call. Germline V gene lookup returns CDR1 SGHRS and CDR2 YFSETQ. This CDR3 spans 17 amino acids. DNA for the CDR3: TGCGCCAGCAGCTTGGAATCGCCCGGGAAGGTGAATACTGAAGCTTTCTTT. This gives the protein CASSLESPGKVNTEAFF.

V and J are TRBV27 and TRBJ2-3; 11 bases are a match to TRBD1. V was pared by 6 bases and J by 8 bases, with 10 bases of the junction left unmatched. Germline V gene sequence: CDR1 MNHEY, CDR2 SMNVEV (reference sequence). The CDR3 spans 15 residues. This chain's CDR3 is CASRTGTGGSGTQYF. As DNA, the CDR3 is TGTGCCAGCAGAACCGGGACAGGGGGGTCGGGTACGCAGTATTTT.

This chain uses TRBV19 with TRBJ2-7; 7 bases are a match to TRBD2. This CDR3 region has 15 residues. Trimming at V came to 2 bases and at J to 1 base, leaving 5 bases not matched to a gene. Germline V lookup: CDR1 LNHDA, CDR2 SQIVND (reference sequence). The DNA for the CDR3 is TGTGCCAGTAGTATATCCGCGGGAGAGTCCTACGAGCAGTACTTC. It specifies CASSISAGESYEQYF.

In this sample, this clone turned up once. The rearrangement uses TRBV6-6 and TRBJ1-1; 9 bases align to TRBD1. From germline, CDR1 is MNHNY and CDR2 SVGAGI (reference sequence). The CDR3 is 13 amino acids. Germline trimming cut 7 bases from V and 5 bases from J; bases unmatched to any gene: 5. This CDR3 reads CASKQGAQTEAFF. As DNA, the CDR3 is TGTGCCAGCAAACAGGGGGCGCAAACTGAAGCTTTCTTT.

The genes are TRBV7-2 and TRBJ1-5, with D maybe TRBD1 (6 bases). CDR3 length: 15 amino acids. Deletions cut 1 base from V and 5 bases from J, with 12 bases between. Germline V gene sequence: CDR1 SGHTA, CDR2 FQGNSA. CDR3 region: CASSLEQGFHQPQHF. Written as DNA, the CDR3 is TGTGCCAGCAGCTTAGAACAGGGATTCCATCAGCCCCAGCATTTT.

This clone was seen only a few times. CDR3 sequence: CASSLVVANTEAFF. CDR3 nucleotide sequence: TGTGCCAGCAGCTTAGTGGTGGCGAACACTGAAGCTTTCTTT. This chain connects TRBV7-2 to TRBJ1-1; D not resolved. Per the germline V gene, CDR1 is SGHTA and CDR2 is FQGNSA. Deletions cut 1 base from V and 1 base from J, with 7 bases between. The CDR3 runs 14 residues.

The V and J genes are TRBV28 and TRBJ2-5, with a weak D call TRBD1 (6 bases). In germline, CDR1 is MDHEN, CDR2 SYDVKM. The V and J ends lost 5 bases and 1 base respectively, with 14 bases between them. The CDR3 sequence is 15 residues long. DNA of the CDR3: TGTGCCAGCAGTCGAGGGACATCCACCCAAGAGACCCAGTACTTC. Translated: CASSRGTSTQETQYF.

The chain couples TRBV28 to TRBJ1-1, with unresolved D. The CDR3 consists of 12 residues. CDR1 and CDR2 (germline): MDHEN, SYDVKM. V dropped 6 bases and J dropped 8 bases, with 13 bases sitting between them. The CDR3 reads CASSPTYFEAFF. The DNA for the CDR3 is TGTGCCAGCAGCCCAACTTATTTCGAAGCTTTCTTT.

The chain employs TRBV5-1 and TRBJ2-4; D remains unclear. Trimming cost V 0 bases and J 2 bases, with 12 bases left between them. The CDR3 consists of 16 residues. Germline V gene data show CDR1 as SGHRS and CDR2 as YFSETQ. This chain's CDR3 is CASSLGAELSKNIQYF. CDR3 nucleotide sequence: TGCGCCAGCAGCTTGGGGGCAGAATTATCCAAAAACATTCAGTACTTC.

This chain connects TRBV28 to TRBJ2-7; 11 positions agree with TRBD1. This CDR3 is 15 amino acids long. The germline V gene encodes CDR1 MDHEN and CDR2 SYDVKM. V was clipped by 3 bases and J by 2 bases; unmatched bases: 3. CDR3 in amino acids: CASSLGTGGAYEQYF. CDR3 in DNA: TGTGCCAGCAGTTTGGGGACAGGGGGGGCCTACGAGCAGTACTTC.

The DNA of the CDR3 is TGTGCCAGCAGTTTTGGGACAGCTATCTATAGCAATCAGCCCCAGCATTTT. Its translation is CASSFGTAIYSNQPQHF. The chain is built from TRBV28 and TRBJ1-5, with 7 bases fitting TRBD1. The length of the CDR3 is 17 residues. In germline, CDR1 is MDHEN, CDR2 SYDVKM. V was pared by 3 bases and J by 0 bases, with 8 bases of the junction left unmatched.

V is TRBV9 and J is TRBJ1-3; D is undetermined. Trimming removed 2 bases from V and 7 bases from J, with 10 bases in between. Germline V gives CDR1 SGDLS, CDR2 YYNGEE. The CDR3 spans 13 residues. CDR3 in amino acids: CASSVSQTNTIYF. DNA of the CDR3: TGTGCCAGCAGCGTGTCACAGACGAACACCATATATTTT.

The chain joins TRBV29-1 to TRBJ2-5; D is ambiguous. Looked up from germline, CDR1 is SQVTM and CDR2 is ANQGSEA. V gave up 0 bases and J gave up 8 bases, with 16 bases separating them. The CDR3 is made up of 14 amino acids. In DNA form, the CDR3 reads TGCAGCGTTGAAGATCCGCGCCAAGTCCCTACCCAGTACTTC. This sequence encodes CSVEDPRQVPTQYF.

The chain joins TRBV5-1 to TRBJ2-3; the match to TRBD2 covers 10 bases. The germline gives CDR1 SGHRS, CDR2 YFSETQ. J was trimmed by 1 base and V by 2 bases; bases with no gene match: 1. The CDR3 contains 15 residues. As DNA, the CDR3 is TGCGCCAGCAGCTTAACTAGCGGGGGCACAGATACGCAGTATTTT. The encoded protein is CASSLTSGGTDTQYF. The variable domain in full, completed from reference TRBV5-1 and TRBJ2-3, reads KAGVTQTPRYLIKTRGQQVTLSCSPISGHRSVSWYQQTPGQGLQFLFEYFSETQRNKGNFPGRFSGRQFSNSRSEMNVSTLELGDSALYLCASSLTSGGTDTQYFGPGTRLTVL.

This chain links TRBV4-2 with TRBJ2-7; 8 positions agree with TRBD2. This CDR3 region has 16 residues. V was pared by 1 base and J by 1 base, with 6 bases of the junction left unmatched. CDR1 and CDR2 from the germline V gene are LGHNA and YNFKEQ. CDR3 sequence: CASSQATSGQSYEQYF. Here the CDR3 DNA reads TGTGCCAGCAGCCAAGCAACTAGCGGCCAATCCTACGAGCAGTACTTC.

The chain is built from TRBV15 and TRBJ1-6; D perhaps matches TRBD1 (6 bases). CDR1 is LNHNV, CDR2 YYDKDF, per germline (reference sequence). V was pared by 0 bases and J by 5 bases, with 8 bases between. The CDR3 runs 15 residues. CDR3 amino acids: CATSRETGDNSPLHF. The CDR3 nucleotides read TGTGCCACCAGCAGAGAGACAGGAGATAATTCACCCCTCCACTTT.

The chain uses TRBV4-1 and TRBJ2-3, with 12 bases lining up with TRBD2. The V and J ends lost 6 bases and 3 bases, in that order; junction bases with no gene match: 16. This CDR3 spans 19 amino acids. Per germline, CDR1 MGHRA and CDR2 YSYEKL. CDR3 residues: CASRMRTALAGGWTDTQYF. In DNA form, the CDR3 reads TGCGCCAGCAGGATGAGAACGGCACTAGCGGGGGGTTGGACAGATACGCAGTATTTT.

The V gene is TRBV30, the J gene TRBJ2-3, with 7 bases aligning to TRBD2. CDR3 length equals 15 residues. With V trimmed by 0 bases and J by 7 bases, 10 bases remained unmatched. The germline V gene encodes CDR1 GTSNPN and CDR2 SVGIG (reference sequence). The CDR3 loop reads CAWSVRISGQNTQYF. CDR3 in DNA: TGTGCCTGGAGTGTAAGGATTAGCGGGCAAAATACGCAGTATTTT.

V is TRBV28 and J is TRBJ2-1; 7 bases are shared with TRBD2. Germline loops: CDR1 MDHEN, CDR2 SYDVKM. V dropped 5 bases and J dropped 4; count of bases not matched to a gene: 11. The CDR3 totals 16 residues. CDR3 sequence reads: CASSGLGDYQYNEQFF. The CDR3 DNA is TGTGCCAGCAGTGGCCTCGGGGACTACCAATACAATGAGCAGTTCTTC. The full variable domain, rest sourced from reference TRBV28 and TRBJ2-1, is DVKVTQSSRYLVKRTGEKVFLECVQDMDHENMFWYRQDPGLGLRLIYFSYDVKMKEKGDIPEGYSVSREKKERFSLILESASTNQTSMYLCASSGLGDYQYNEQFFGPGTRLTVL.